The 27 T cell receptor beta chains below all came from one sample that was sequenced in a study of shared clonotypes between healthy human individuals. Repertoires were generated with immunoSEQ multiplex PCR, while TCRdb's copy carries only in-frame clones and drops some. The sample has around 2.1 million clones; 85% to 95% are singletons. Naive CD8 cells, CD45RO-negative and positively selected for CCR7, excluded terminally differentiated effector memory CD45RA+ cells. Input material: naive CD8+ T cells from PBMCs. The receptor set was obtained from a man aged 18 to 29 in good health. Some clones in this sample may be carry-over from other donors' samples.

CDR3 residues: CASSLQPQLNEKLFF. The CDR3 DNA is TGTGCCAGCAGTTTACAGCCGCAACTGAATGAAAAACTGTTTTTT. V usage is TRBV28 and J usage is TRBJ1-4; D remains ambiguous. The germline gives CDR1 MDHEN, CDR2 SYDVKM. The CDR3 contains 15 residues. V was trimmed by 2 bases and J by 5 bases, leaving 12 bases between them. Based on the CDR3 plus reference TRBV28 and TRBJ1-4, the full variable domain is DVKVTQSSRYLVKRTGEKVFLECVQDMDHENMFWYRQDPGLGLRLIYFSYDVKMKEKGDIPEGYSVSREKKERFSLILESASTNQTSMYLCASSLQPQLNEKLFFGSGTQLSVL.

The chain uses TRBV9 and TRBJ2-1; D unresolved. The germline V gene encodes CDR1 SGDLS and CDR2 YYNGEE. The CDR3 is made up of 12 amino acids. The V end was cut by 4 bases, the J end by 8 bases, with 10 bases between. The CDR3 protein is CASSSSAHEQFF. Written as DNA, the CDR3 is TGTGCCAGCAGCTCATCAGCCCATGAGCAGTTCTTC.

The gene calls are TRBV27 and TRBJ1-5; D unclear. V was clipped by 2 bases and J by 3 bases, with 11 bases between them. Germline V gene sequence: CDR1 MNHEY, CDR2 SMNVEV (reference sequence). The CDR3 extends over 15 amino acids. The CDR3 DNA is TGTGCCAGCAGTTTAGTAGGCCATTCCAATCAGCCCCAGCATTTT. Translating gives CASSLVGHSNQPQHF.

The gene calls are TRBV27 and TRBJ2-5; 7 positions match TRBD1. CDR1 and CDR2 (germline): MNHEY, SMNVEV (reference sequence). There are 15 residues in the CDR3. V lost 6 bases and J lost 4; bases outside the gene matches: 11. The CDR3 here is CASSMTGLTGETQYF. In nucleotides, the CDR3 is TGTGCCAGCAGCATGACAGGGCTTACGGGAGAGACCCAGTACTTC.

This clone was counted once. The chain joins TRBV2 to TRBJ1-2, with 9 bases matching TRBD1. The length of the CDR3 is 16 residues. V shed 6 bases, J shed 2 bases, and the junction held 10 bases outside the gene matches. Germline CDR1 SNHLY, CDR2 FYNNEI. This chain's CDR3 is CASSHDRDRENYGYTF. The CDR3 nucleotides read TGTGCCAGCAGCCACGACCGGGACAGGGAGAACTATGGCTACACCTTC.

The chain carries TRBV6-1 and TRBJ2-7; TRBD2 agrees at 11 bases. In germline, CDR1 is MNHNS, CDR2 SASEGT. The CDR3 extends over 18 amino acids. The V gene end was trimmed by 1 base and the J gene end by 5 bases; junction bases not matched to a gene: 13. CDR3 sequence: CASSEEGTSGSISDEQYF. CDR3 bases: TGTGCCAGCAGTGAAGAGGGAACTAGCGGGAGTATATCAGACGAGCAGTACTTC.

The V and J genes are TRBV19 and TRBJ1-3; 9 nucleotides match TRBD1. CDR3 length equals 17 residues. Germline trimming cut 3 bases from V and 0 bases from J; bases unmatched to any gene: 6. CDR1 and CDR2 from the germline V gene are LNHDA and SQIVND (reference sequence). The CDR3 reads CASSIGTGMTSGNTIYF. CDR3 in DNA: TGTGCCAGTAGTATCGGGACAGGGATGACCTCTGGAAACACCATATATTTT.

The chain's CDR3 is CASRGLAGDNEQFF. CDR3 DNA: TGCGCCAGCAGGGGACTAGCGGGAGACAATGAGCAGTTCTTC. The rearrangement uses TRBV4-1 and TRBJ2-1; 14 bases fit TRBD2. Germline lookup yields CDR1 MGHRA and CDR2 YSYEKL. The CDR3 covers 14 residues. V shed 6 bases, J shed 5 bases, and the junction held 0 bases outside the gene matches.

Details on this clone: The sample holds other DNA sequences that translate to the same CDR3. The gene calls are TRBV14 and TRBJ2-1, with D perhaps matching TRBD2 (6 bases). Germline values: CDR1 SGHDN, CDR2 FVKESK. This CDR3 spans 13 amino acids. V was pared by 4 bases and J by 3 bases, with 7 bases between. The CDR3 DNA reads TGTGCCAGCAGCCCGGGACTCTACAATGAGCAGTTCTTC. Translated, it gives CASSPGLYNEQFF.

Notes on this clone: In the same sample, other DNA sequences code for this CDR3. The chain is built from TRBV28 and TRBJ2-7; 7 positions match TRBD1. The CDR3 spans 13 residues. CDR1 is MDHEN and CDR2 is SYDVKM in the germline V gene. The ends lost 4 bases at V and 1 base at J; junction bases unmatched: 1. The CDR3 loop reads CASSSRGSYEQYF. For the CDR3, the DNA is TGTGCCAGCAGTTCCAGGGGGTCCTACGAGCAGTACTTC.

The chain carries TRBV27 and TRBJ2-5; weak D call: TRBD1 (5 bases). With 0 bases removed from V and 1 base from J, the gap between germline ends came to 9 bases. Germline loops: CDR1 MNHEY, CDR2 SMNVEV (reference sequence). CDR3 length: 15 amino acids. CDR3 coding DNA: TGTGCCAGCAGTTTATCGGGGCAGGTCCAAGAGACCCAGTACTTC. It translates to CASSLSGQVQETQYF.

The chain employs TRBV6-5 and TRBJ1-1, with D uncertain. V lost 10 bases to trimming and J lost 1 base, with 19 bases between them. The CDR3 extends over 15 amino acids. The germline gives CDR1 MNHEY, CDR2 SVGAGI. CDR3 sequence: CATQEYMTGNTEAFF. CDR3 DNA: TGTGCCACCCAAGAATACATGACGGGGAACACTGAAGCTTTCTTT.

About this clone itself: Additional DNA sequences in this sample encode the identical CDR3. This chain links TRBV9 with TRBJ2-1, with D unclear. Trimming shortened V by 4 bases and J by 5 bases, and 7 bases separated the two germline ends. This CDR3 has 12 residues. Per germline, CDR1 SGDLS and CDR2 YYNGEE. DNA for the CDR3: TGTGCCAGCAGCCCCCCTAACAATGAGCAGTTCTTC. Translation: CASSPPNNEQFF.

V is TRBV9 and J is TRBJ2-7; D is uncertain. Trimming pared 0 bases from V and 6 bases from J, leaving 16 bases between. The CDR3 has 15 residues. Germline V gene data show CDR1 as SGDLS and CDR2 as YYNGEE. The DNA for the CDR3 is TGTGCCAGCAGCGTAGGATTTGGGCGTTCGAGCGAGCAGTACTTC. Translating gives CASSVGFGRSSEQYF.

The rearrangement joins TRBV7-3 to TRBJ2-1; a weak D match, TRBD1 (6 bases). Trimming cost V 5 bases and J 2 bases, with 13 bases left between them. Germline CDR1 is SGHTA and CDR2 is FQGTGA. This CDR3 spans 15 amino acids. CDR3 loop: CASSQRGLAYNEQFF. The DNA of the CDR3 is TGTGCCAGCAGCCAAAGGGGGTTAGCCTACAATGAGCAGTTCTTC.

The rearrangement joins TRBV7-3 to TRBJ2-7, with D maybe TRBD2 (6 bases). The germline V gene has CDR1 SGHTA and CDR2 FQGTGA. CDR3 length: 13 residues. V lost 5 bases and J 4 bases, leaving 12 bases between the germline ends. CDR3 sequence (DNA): TGTGCCAGCAGCCCAACGGGGGAGTACGAGCAGTACTTC. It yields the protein CASSPTGEYEQYF.

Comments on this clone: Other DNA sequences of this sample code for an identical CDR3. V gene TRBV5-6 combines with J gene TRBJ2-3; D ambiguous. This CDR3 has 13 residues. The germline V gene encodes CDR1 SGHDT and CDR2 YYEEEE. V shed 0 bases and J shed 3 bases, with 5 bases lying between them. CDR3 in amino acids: CASSLGRTDTQYF. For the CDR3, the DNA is TGTGCCAGCAGCTTGGGGCGGACAGATACGCAGTATTTT.

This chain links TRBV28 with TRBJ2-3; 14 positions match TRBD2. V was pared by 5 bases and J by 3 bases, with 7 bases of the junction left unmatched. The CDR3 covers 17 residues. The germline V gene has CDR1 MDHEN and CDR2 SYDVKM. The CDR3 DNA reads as TGTGCCAGCAGTCTCGAGACTAGCGGGAGGGTAACAGATACGCAGTATTTT. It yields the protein CASSLETSGRVTDTQYF.

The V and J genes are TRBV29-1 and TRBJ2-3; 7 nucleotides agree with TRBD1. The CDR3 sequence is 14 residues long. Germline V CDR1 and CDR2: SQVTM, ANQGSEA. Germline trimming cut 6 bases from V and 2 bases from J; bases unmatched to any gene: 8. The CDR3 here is CSVGRDRATDTQYF. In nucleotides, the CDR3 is TGCAGCGTAGGCCGGGACAGAGCCACAGATACGCAGTATTTT.

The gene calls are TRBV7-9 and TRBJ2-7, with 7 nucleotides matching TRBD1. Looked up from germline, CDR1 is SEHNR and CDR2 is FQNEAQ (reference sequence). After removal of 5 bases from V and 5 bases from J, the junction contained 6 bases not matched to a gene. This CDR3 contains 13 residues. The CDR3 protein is CASSHHGQDEQYF. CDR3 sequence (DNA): TGTGCCAGCAGCCATCACGGACAGGACGAGCAGTACTTC.

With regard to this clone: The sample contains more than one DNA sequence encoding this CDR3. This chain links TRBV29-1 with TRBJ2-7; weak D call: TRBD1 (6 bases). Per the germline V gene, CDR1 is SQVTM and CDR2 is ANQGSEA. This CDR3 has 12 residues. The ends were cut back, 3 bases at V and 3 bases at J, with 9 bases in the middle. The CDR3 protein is CSVEEGGYEQYF. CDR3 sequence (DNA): TGCAGCGTTGAGGAAGGGGGCTACGAGCAGTACTTC.

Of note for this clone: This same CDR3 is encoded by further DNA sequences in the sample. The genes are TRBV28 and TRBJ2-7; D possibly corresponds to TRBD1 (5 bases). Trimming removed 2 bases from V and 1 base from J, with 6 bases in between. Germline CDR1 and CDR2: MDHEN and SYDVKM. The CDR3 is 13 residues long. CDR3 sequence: CASSLTGSYEQYF. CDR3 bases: TGTGCCAGCAGTTTAACAGGTTCCTACGAGCAGTACTTC.

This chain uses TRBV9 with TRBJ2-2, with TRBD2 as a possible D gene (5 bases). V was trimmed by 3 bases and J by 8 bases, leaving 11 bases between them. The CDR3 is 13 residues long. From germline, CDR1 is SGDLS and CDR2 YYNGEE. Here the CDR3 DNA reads TGTGCCAGCAGCGGATCTAGCAAGGGGGAGCTGTTTTTT. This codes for CASSGSSKGELFF. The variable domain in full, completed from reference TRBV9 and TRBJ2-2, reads DSGVTQTPKHLITATGQRVTLRCSPRSGDLSVYWYQQSLDQGLQFLIQYYNGEERAKGNILERFSAQQFPDLHSELNLSSLELGDSALYFCASSGSSKGELFFGEGSRLTVL.

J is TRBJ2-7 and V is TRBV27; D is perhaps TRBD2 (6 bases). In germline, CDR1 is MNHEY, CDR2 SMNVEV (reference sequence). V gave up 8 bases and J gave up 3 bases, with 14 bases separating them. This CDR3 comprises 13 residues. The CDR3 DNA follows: TGTGCCAGCCGGGACTTAAAACGCTACGAGCAGTACTTC. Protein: CASRDLKRYEQYF.

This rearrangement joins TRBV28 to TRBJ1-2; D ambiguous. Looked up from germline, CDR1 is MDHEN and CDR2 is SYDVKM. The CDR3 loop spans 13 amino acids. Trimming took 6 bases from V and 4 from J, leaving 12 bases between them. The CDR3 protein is CASRPDGIYGYTF. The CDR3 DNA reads TGTGCCAGCAGGCCAGACGGAATCTATGGCTACACCTTC.

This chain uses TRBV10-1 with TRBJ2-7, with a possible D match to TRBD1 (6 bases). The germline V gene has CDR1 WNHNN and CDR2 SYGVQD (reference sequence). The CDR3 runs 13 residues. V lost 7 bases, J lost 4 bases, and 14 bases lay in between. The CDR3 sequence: CASIHRVWYEQYF. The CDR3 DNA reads TGCGCCAGCATCCACAGGGTGTGGTACGAGCAGTACTTC.

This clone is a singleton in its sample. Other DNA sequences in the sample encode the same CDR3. Here the CDR3 reads CASSGRGASYEQYF. The DNA of the CDR3 is TGTGCCAGCAGTGGCAGGGGCGCGTCCTACGAGCAGTACTTC. This chain connects TRBV6-1 to TRBJ2-7, with D possibly TRBD1 on 6 matching bases. The V end lost 4 bases, the J end lost 1 base, and 11 bases lay between the germline ends. There are 14 residues in the CDR3. Germline V CDR1 and CDR2: MNHNS, SASEGT.